Presented here are 3 T cell receptor beta chains from one specimen sequenced in a study of cytomegalovirus exposure and HLA in healthy donors. PCR was performed using 60 Vbeta and 13 Jbeta primers. Using immunoSEQ multiplex PCR, the repertoire was profiled, and TCRdb retains in-frame clones only, with some absent. The data hold 45,000 to 55,000 clones, with around three fifths observed a single time. The sequenced material came from PBMCs. The receptors were sampled from a human donor in good health.

This chain links TRBV5-1 with TRBJ2-5, with TRBD2 as a possible D gene (5 bases). Between the trimmed V and J ends, which lost 4 bases and 4 bases, there was a span of 14 bases. The CDR3 length is 14 residues. CDR1 is SGHRS, CDR2 YFSETQ, per germline. The CDR3: CASSRDSPRETQYF. The CDR3 DNA follows: TGCGCCAGCAGCCGGGATTCCCCGCGAGAGACCCAGTACTTC.

This clone was seen once. The J gene is TRBJ1-6, the V gene TRBV7-2; D is uncertain. The CDR3 contains 12 residues. The V and J ends lost 5 bases and 3 bases respectively, with 2 bases between them. CDR1 SGHTA and CDR2 FQGNSA come from the germline V gene. CDR3 sequence reads: CASSRYNSPLHF. DNA for the CDR3: TGTGCCAGCAGCCGCTATAATTCACCCCTCCACTTT.

The V gene is TRBV2, the J gene TRBJ2-7; TRBD2 aligns across 9 bases. CDR3 length equals 14 residues. V lost 8 bases, J lost 0 bases, and 5 bases stayed unmatched. Per the germline V gene, CDR1 is SNHLY and CDR2 is FYNNEI. The DNA of the CDR3 is TGTGCCAGCCATAGCGGGGGCTACTCCTACGAGCAGTACTTC. Its protein product is CASHSGGYSYEQYF.